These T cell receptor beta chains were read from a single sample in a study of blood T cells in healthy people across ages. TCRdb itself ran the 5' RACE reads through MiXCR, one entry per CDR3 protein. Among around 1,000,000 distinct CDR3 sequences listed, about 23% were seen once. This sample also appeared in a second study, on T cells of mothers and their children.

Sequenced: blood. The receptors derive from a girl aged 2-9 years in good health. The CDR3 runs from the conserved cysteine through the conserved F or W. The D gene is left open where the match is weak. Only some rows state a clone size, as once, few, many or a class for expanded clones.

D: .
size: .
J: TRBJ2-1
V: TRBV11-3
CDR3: CASSLDKGVDEQFF
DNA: TGTGCCAGCAGCTTAGATAAGGGGGTCGATGAGCAGTTCTTC

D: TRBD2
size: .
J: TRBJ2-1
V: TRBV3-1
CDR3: CASSQGGLAARGNEQFF
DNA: TGTGCCAGCAGCCAAGGGGGACTAGCGGCTCGCGGCAATGAGCAGTTCTTC

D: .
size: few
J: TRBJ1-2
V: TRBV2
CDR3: CASSDGASLYGYTF
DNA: TGTGCCAGCAGTGACGGCGCCTCTCTGTATGGCTACACCTTC

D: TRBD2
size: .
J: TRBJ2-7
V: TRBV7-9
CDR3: CASSPGTKTYEQYF
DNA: TGTGCCAGCAGCCCCGGGACTAAAACCTACGAGCAGTACTTC

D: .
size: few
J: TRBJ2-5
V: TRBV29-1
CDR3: CSVRGETQYF
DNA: TGCAGTGTGAGGGGAGAGACCCAGTACTTC

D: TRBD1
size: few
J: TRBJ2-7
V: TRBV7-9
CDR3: CASSSDRGSLIYEQYF
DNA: TGTGCCAGCAGCTCAGACAGGGGATCGCTGATCTACGAGCAGTACTTC

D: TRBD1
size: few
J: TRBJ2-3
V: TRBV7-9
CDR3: CASSPGQGGEPSTDTQYF
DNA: TGTGCCAGCAGCCCTGGACAGGGAGGCGAGCCGAGCACAGATACGCAGTATTTT

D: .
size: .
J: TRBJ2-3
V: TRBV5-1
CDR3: CASSLDPGAQYF
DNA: TGCGCCAGCAGCTTGGACCCCGGGGCGCAGTATTTT

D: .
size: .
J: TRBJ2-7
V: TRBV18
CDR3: CASSPGEDYEQYF
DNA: TGTGCCAGCTCCCCCGGAGAGGACTACGAGCAGTACTTC

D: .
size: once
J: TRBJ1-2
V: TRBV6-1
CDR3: CASSEGEGVWYGYTF
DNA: TGTGCCAGCAGTGAAGGAGAGGGGGTATGGTATGGCTACACCTTC

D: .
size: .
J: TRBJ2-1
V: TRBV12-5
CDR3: CASGLVGGYNEQFF
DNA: TGTGCTAGTGGTTTGGTGGGCGGTTACAATGAGCAGTTCTTC

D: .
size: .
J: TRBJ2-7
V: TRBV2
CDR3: CASRSEVRYEQYF
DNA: TGTGCCAGCCGTTCAGAAGTTCGCTACGAGCAGTACTTC

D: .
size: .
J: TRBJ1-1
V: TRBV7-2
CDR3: CASSSGLGSGMNTEAFF
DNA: TGTGCCAGCAGCTCGGGTCTGGGGTCAGGGATGAACACTGAAGCTTTCTTT

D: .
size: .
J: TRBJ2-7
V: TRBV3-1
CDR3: CASSQMPWNNYEQYF
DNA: TGTGCCAGCAGCCAGATGCCCTGGAATAACTACGAGCAGTACTTC

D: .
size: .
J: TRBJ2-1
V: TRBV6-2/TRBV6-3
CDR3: CASSYYLYNEQFF
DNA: TGTGCCAGCAGCTACTACTTGTACAATGAGCAGTTCTTC

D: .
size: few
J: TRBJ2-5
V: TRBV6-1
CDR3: CASSELEGQETQYF
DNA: TGTGCCAGCAGTGAACTCGAGGGTCAAGAGACCCAGTACTTC

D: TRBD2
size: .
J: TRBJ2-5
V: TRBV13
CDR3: CASSFGRGGSETQYF
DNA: TGTGCCAGCAGCTTCGGACGGGGGGGCAGCGAGACCCAGTACTTC

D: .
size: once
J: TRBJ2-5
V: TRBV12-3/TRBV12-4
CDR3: CASSFNRVGTQYF
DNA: TGTGCCAGCAGTTTTAACAGGGTCGGGACCCAGTACTTC

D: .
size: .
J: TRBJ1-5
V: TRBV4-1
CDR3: CASSQDPQLLTNQPQHF
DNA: TGCGCCAGCAGCCAAGACCCGCAGCTACTAACCAATCAGCCCCAGCATTTT

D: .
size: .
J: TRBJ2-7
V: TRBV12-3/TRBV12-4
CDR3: CASTEGAEASYEQYF
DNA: TGTGCCAGCACCGAAGGGGCGGAGGCCTCCTACGAGCAGTACTTC

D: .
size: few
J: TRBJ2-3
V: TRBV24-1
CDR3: CATSAGSTQYF
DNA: TGTGCCACCAGTGCAGGAAGTACGCAGTATTTT

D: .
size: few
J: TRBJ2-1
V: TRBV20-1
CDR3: CSAPPNGVPGEQFF
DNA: TGCAGTGCTCCCCCCAACGGCGTCCCGGGGGAGCAGTTCTTC

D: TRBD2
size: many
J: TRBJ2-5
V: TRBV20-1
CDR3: CSATTGTSKAGGTQYF
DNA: TGCAGTGCTACAACCGGGACTAGCAAAGCCGGGGGGACCCAGTACTTC

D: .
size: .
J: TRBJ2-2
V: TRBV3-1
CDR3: CASSRSGGAGELFF
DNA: TGTGCCAGCAGCCGATCGGGCGGGGCCGGGGAGCTGTTTTTT